These 26 T cell receptor beta chains originate from one sample sequenced in a study of patients and donors after allogeneic stem cell transplantation. From the RT-PCR reads, TCRdb called clonotypes with MiXCR, one entry per CDR3 protein. Here the sample spans about 960,000 distinct CDR3 sequences, more than 15% being singletons. Sequenced material: blood, either unsorted or a sorted T cell fraction (not recorded which). Source of these receptors: a human donor who was either an allogeneic HSCT recipient or a stem cell or donor lymphocyte infusion donor (not recorded which). It is not recorded whose cells these are; they may come from a transplant donor.

The J gene is TRBJ2-1, the V gene TRBV10-3; 8 bases match TRBD1. CDR3 length: 16 residues. CDR1 and CDR2 from the germline V gene are ENHRY and SYGVKD. Trimming took 1 base from V and 4 from J; bases not matched to a gene: 6. CDR3 residues: CAISELQGGSYNEQFF. The CDR3 nucleotides read TGTGCCATCAGTGAGTTACAGGGGGGCTCTTACAATGAGCAGTTCTTC.

J is TRBJ1-2 and V is TRBV6-2 or TRBV6-3; tentative D call: TRBD1 (6 bases). V was shortened by 4 bases and J by 7 bases, with 16 bases between the two germline ends. Germline V gives CDR1 MNHEY, CDR2 SVGEGT. The CDR3 spans 14 residues. Here the CDR3 reads CASSSPAGAAGYTF. The CDR3 region has the DNA TGTGCCAGCAGTTCCCCTGCGGGGGCGGCTGGCTACACCTTC.

The chain employs TRBV7-9 and TRBJ2-7; D assignment may be TRBD1 or TRBD2 (5 bases each). Germline CDR1 is SEHNR and CDR2 is FQNEAQ (reference sequence). Between the trimmed V and J ends, which lost 5 bases and 2 bases, there was a span of 13 bases. The CDR3 is 14 amino acids. The CDR3 loop reads CASSPSGRPYEQYF. For the CDR3, the DNA is TGTGCCAGCAGCCCTTCAGGGAGACCCTACGAGCAGTACTTC. Supplemented by reference TRBV7-9 and TRBJ2-7, the full variable domain reads DTGVSQNPRHKITKRGQNVTFRCDPISEHNRLYWYRQTLGQGPEFLTYFQNEAQLEKSRLLSDRFSAERPKGSFSTLEIQRTEQGDSAMYLCASSPSGRPYEQYFGPGTRLTVT.

This sequence joins TRBV19 and TRBJ2-1; TRBD2 is a possible D gene (5 bases). The CDR3 spans 16 residues. The germline V gene has CDR1 LNHDA and CDR2 SQIVND (reference sequence). V was clipped by 1 base and J by 6 bases, with 16 bases between them. The CDR3 DNA reads as TGTGCCAGTAGTATAGGACTGGGAGTAAAGGGCAATGAGCAGTTCTTC. Residues: CASSIGLGVKGNEQFF. Full variable domain (outside the CDR3, taken from reference TRBV19 and TRBJ2-1): DGGITQSPKYLFRKEGQNVTLSCEQNLNHDAMYWYRQDPGQGLRLIYYSQIVNDFQKGDIAEGYSVSREKKESFPLTVTSAQKNPTAFYLCASSIGLGVKGNEQFFGPGTRLTVL.

The chain couples TRBV5-6 to TRBJ1-6; 8 bases are shared with TRBD1. V lost 4 bases, J lost 6 bases, and 6 bases stayed unmatched. The V gene's germline CDR1 is SGHDT and CDR2 YYEEEE. This CDR3 has 15 amino acids. CDR3 nucleotide sequence: TGTGCCAGCAGCCTGGGACAGGTGTTTAATTCACCCCTCCACTTT. The encoded protein is CASSLGQVFNSPLHF.

This chain uses TRBV4-1 with TRBJ2-3, with D maybe TRBD2 (5 bases). V was clipped by 2 bases and J by 4 bases, with 19 bases between them. CDR3 size: 17 residues. CDR1 MGHRA and CDR2 YSYEKL come from the germline V gene. CDR3 sequence (DNA): TGCGCCAGCAGCCAACCACCATCGATCGCGCGGGCAGATACGCAGTATTTT. Amino acids: CASSQPPSIARADTQYF.

The chain employs TRBV20-1 and TRBJ2-2, with unresolved D. The CDR3 is 14 residues long. The germline V gene encodes CDR1 DFQATT and CDR2 SNEGSKA (reference sequence). Trimming shortened V by 5 bases and J by 3 bases, and 13 bases separated the two germline ends. The CDR3 coding sequence is TGCAGTGCTCCCGGTACAGAATACACCGGGGAGCTGTTTTTT. Its translation is CSAPGTEYTGELFF.

This clonotype was recorded many times. The chain carries TRBV12-3 or TRBV12-4 and TRBJ2-3; TRBD2 aligns across 12 bases. The trim removed 5 bases at V and 4 bases at J, leaving 1 base unmatched. This CDR3 has 14 residues. The CDR3 DNA is TGTGCCAGCAGTCGACTAGCGGGAGCAGATACGCAGTATTTT. Protein sequence: CASSRLAGADTQYF.

This clonotype was counted between two and nine times. V is TRBV12-3 or TRBV12-4 and J is TRBJ1-6; possibly TRBD1 for D (6 bases). The ends were cut back, 7 bases at V and 6 bases at J, with 16 bases in the middle. This CDR3 is built from 15 residues. The CDR3 sequence: CASTLRGGGNSPLHF. Written as DNA, the CDR3 is TGTGCCAGCACCCTCCGAGGGGGAGGTAATTCACCCCTCCACTTT.

This clonotype has more than one count but fewer than ten. The V call is TRBV4-2, the J call TRBJ2-5, with D possibly TRBD2 on 6 matching bases. The CDR3 consists of 16 residues. V was pared by 4 bases and J by 1 base, with 16 bases between. Germline values: CDR1 LGHNA, CDR2 YNFKEQ. The CDR3 nucleotides are TGTGCCAGCAGCCCTACGGGTGCGGGAAGCCAAGAGACCCAGTACTTC. It yields the protein CASSPTGAGSQETQYF.

The table lists this clonotype with a few counts. The rearrangement links TRBV14 to TRBJ2-2; D uncertain. Trimming shortened V by 0 bases and J by 1 base, and 12 bases separated the two germline ends. Germline CDR1 SGHDN, CDR2 FVKESK. The CDR3 spans 17 residues. CDR3 sequence: CASSQDTVALNTGELFF. The CDR3, as DNA: TGTGCCAGCAGCCAAGATACAGTGGCACTGAACACCGGGGAGCTGTTTTTT.

The rearrangement joins TRBV15 to TRBJ1-4; a weak D match, TRBD1 (5 bases). This CDR3 region has 15 residues. Trimming removed 6 bases at V and 3 bases at J, with 14 bases between. CDR1 is LNHNV, CDR2 YYDKDF, per germline (reference sequence). The CDR3 reads CATRGPDSSNEKLFF. The CDR3 nucleotides read TGTGCCACCAGGGGTCCTGACAGTTCTAATGAAAAACTGTTTTTT.

This rearrangement joins TRBV2 to TRBJ1-1; no clear D. Looked up from germline, CDR1 is SNHLY and CDR2 is FYNNEI. The CDR3 covers 16 residues. Trimming pared 2 bases from V and 0 bases from J, leaving 13 bases between. The CDR3 DNA reads TGTGCCAGCAGTGAATTACTTAACCGAATGAACACTGAAGCTTTCTTT. This translates into CASSELLNRMNTEAFF.

The V gene is TRBV30, the J gene TRBJ2-5; 13 bases fit TRBD2. Germline CDR1 and CDR2: GTSNPN and SVGIG (reference sequence). Germline trimming cut 2 bases from V and 4 bases from J; bases unmatched to any gene: 13. CDR3 length: 18 amino acids. In nucleotides, the CDR3 is TGTGCCTGGAGTCCTGTCCCGGGACTAGCGGGGCCGGGAGAGACCCAGTACTTC. It yields the protein CAWSPVPGLAGPGETQYF.

This clonotype has more than one count but fewer than ten. The chain combines TRBV29-1 with TRBJ2-1; 8 bases fit TRBD2. The V gene's germline CDR1 is SQVTM and CDR2 ANQGSEA. V gave up 4 bases and J gave up 0 bases; unmatched junction bases: 8. The CDR3 is 16 amino acids. CDR3 region: CSVAGEREFSYNEQFF. CDR3 nucleotides: TGCAGCGTTGCGGGGGAGCGGGAGTTCTCCTACAATGAGCAGTTCTTC.

The V call is TRBV6-1, the J call TRBJ2-3; 10 bases map to TRBD2. Germline V gene sequence: CDR1 MNHNS, CDR2 SASEGT. J lost 4 bases, V lost 10 bases, and 5 bases had no gene match. CDR3 size: 13 residues. This chain's CDR3 is CATQTSGPDTQYF. In DNA, the CDR3 is TGTGCCACCCAGACTAGCGGGCCAGATACGCAGTATTTT.

This clonotype was picked up many times. V gene TRBV12-3 or TRBV12-4 combines with J gene TRBJ2-5; 7 nucleotides match TRBD1. After removal of 6 bases from V and 4 bases from J, the junction contained 2 bases not matched to a gene. The CDR3 totals 12 residues. The CDR3 nucleotides are TGTGCCAGCAGGTACAGGGGAGAGACCCAGTACTTC. Its translation: CASRYRGETQYF.

This clonotype occurred a few times. V usage is TRBV12-3 or TRBV12-4 and J usage is TRBJ2-7; a possible D gene is TRBD2 (7 bases). V was cut by 3 bases and J by 3 bases, with 12 bases left in between. The CDR3 consists of 14 residues. In nucleotides, the CDR3 is TGTGCCAGCAGTTTCGGGCGGGGGCTCTACGAGCAGTACTTC. Protein sequence: CASSFGRGLYEQYF.

This clonotype was seen more than once but under ten times. The rearrangement joins TRBV11-2 to TRBJ1-3, with TRBD1 as a possible D gene (5 bases). Germline CDR1 SGHAT, CDR2 FQNNGV. CDR3 length: 15 residues. Trimming pared 4 bases from V and 2 bases from J, leaving 12 bases between. Here the CDR3 DNA reads TGTGCCAGCAGCTCGTCTACAGGCCCTGGAAACACCATATATTTT. The encoded protein is CASSSSTGPGNTIYF.

This clonotype has only a few counts. The chain employs TRBV5-6 and TRBJ2-5, with 7 nucleotides matching TRBD1. Trimming cost V 3 bases and J 3 bases; bases outside gene matches: 5. This CDR3 has 14 residues. The V gene's germline CDR1 is SGHDT and CDR2 YYEEEE. CDR3 residues: CASSWDSKEETQYF. The DNA for the CDR3 is TGTGCCAGCAGCTGGGACAGTAAAGAAGAGACCCAGTACTTC.

This clonotype was recorded a few times. The chain combines TRBV7-2 with TRBJ1-5; D is unresolved. CDR1 is SGHTA and CDR2 is FQGNSA in the germline V gene. This CDR3 has 13 residues. V gave up 4 bases and J gave up 0 bases, with 4 bases separating them. CDR3 sequence: CASSSRSNQPQHF. The CDR3 region has the DNA TGTGCCAGCAGCTCCCGTAGCAATCAGCCCCAGCATTTT. The whole variable domain, remainder taken from reference TRBV7-2 and TRBJ1-5, is GAGVSQSPSNKVTEKGKDVELRCDPISGHTALYWYRQSLGQGLEFLIYFQGNSAPDKSGLPSDRFSAERTGGSVSTLTIQRTQQEDSAVYLCASSSRSNQPQHFGDGTRLSIL.

This clonotype was counted ten times or more. CDR3 sequence (DNA): TGTGCCAGCAGTTTAAGGGGTGCCGGGGAGCTGTTTTTT. Its protein product is CASSLRGAGELFF. The chain carries TRBV5-6 and TRBJ2-2, with D maybe TRBD1 (5 bases). This CDR3 spans 13 amino acids. Per germline, CDR1 SGHDT and CDR2 YYEEEE. The ends were cut back, 5 bases at V and 6 bases at J, with 11 bases in the middle.

J is TRBJ2-7 and V is TRBV14; 15 bases line up with TRBD2. With V trimmed by 0 bases and J by 6 bases, 3 bases remained unmatched. The CDR3 length is 16 residues. The germline V gene has CDR1 SGHDN and CDR2 FVKESK. CDR3 amino acids: CASSQEGTSGGSEQYF. The CDR3 coding sequence is TGTGCCAGCAGCCAAGAAGGGACTAGCGGGGGGAGCGAGCAGTACTTC. Full variable domain (rest looked up from reference TRBV14 and TRBJ2-7): EAGVTQFPSHSVIEKGQTVTLRCDPISGHDNLYWYRRVMGKEIKFLLHFVKESKQDESGMPNNRFLAERTGGTYSTLKVQPAELEDSGVYFCASSQEGTSGGSEQYFGPGTRLTVT.

In nucleotides, the CDR3 is TGTGCCAGCAGTGCGGACAGGGGCAGTCCCTACGAGCAGTACTTC. Its translation: CASSADRGSPYEQYF. V gene TRBV12-3 or TRBV12-4 combines with J gene TRBJ2-7; 9 bases agree with TRBD1. V was pared by 5 bases and J by 2 bases, with 7 bases of the junction left unmatched. CDR3 size: 15 residues.

Many counts were recorded for this clonotype. V gene TRBV12-3 or TRBV12-4 combines with J gene TRBJ2-5, with 9 bases fitting TRBD1. V shed 4 bases and J 4 bases; nucleotides not matched to a gene: 7. This CDR3 is 15 amino acids long. CDR3 amino acids: CASSSTGGILETQYF. CDR3 bases: TGTGCCAGCAGTTCGACAGGGGGAATTCTAGAGACCCAGTACTTC.

The chain is built from TRBV11-3 and TRBJ2-1; the match to TRBD1 covers 8 bases. The trim removed 5 bases at V and 8 bases at J, leaving 5 bases unmatched. The CDR3 runs to 13 residues. Germline loops: CDR1 SGHNT, CDR2 YENEEA. CDR3 protein: CASSPGQVDEQFF. The CDR3 DNA reads as TGTGCCAGCAGCCCGGGACAGGTGGATGAGCAGTTCTTC.